This T cell receptor beta chain was profiled in a study of blood T cells in healthy people across ages. In regard to this clonotype: This may stem from a read error, because a much larger clone lies one nucleotide away. Given the absence of the conserved phenylalanine or tryptophan at the CDR3 end, a read error is likely.

A second PCR, run for about 6 to 12 cycles, used a sample-barcoded 5' primer plus a J-beta primer mix. TCRdb re-analysed the 5' RACE reads in MiXCR, keeping a single row per CDR3 protein. The table shows approximately 320,000 distinct CDR3 sequences, with roughly a quarter occurring only once. Between the trimmed V and J ends, which lost 2 bases and 1 base, there was a span of 14 bases. This CDR3 contains 16 residues. The germline V gene encodes CDR1 MNHEY and CDR2 SVGEGT. Investigators took ten milliliters of peripheral blood from every donor. Per sample, no less than 5.5 micrograms of total RNA were extracted.

This clonotype was sampled from a woman in her 70s in good health. The sequenced material came from blood. The chain links TRBV6-2 or TRBV6-3 to TRBJ1-1; D unresolved. CDR3 sequence (DNA): TGTGCCAGCAGTTACCCAGAAGGACTAAGGAACACTGAAGCTTTCCTT. It codes for CASSYPEGLRNTEAFL.